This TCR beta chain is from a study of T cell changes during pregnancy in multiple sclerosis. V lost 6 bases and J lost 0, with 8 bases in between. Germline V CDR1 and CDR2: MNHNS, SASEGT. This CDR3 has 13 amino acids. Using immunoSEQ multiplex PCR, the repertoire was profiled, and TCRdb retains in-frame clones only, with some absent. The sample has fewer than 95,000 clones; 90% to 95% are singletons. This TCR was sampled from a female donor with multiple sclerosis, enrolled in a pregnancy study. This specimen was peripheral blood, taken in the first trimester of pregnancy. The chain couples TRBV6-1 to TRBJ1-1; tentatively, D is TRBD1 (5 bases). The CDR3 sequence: CASSPRVNTEAFF. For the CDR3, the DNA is TGTGCCAGCAGCCCCAGGGTGAACACTGAAGCTTTCTTT.